The source of this TCR beta chain is a study of blood T cell repertoires in COVID-19. V dropped 6 bases and J dropped 4 bases, with 16 bases sitting between them. Per the germline V gene, CDR1 is MNHNY and CDR2 is SVGAGI (reference sequence). This CDR3 has 15 residues. Generated by immunoSEQ multiplex PCR, the TCRdb table keeps only in-frame clones and is missing some. The table has 200,000 to 300,000 clones, 85% to 90% seen once. Sequencing was performed on peripheral blood. This chain joins TRBV6-6 and TRBJ1-3; tentatively, D is TRBD1 (5 bases). This TCR came from a woman in her thirties or forties with acute or convalescent COVID-19. The CDR3 protein is CASRQRGVGGNTIYF. Written as DNA, the CDR3 is TGTGCCAGCAGGCAACGGGGGGTTGGAGGAAACACCATATATTTT.